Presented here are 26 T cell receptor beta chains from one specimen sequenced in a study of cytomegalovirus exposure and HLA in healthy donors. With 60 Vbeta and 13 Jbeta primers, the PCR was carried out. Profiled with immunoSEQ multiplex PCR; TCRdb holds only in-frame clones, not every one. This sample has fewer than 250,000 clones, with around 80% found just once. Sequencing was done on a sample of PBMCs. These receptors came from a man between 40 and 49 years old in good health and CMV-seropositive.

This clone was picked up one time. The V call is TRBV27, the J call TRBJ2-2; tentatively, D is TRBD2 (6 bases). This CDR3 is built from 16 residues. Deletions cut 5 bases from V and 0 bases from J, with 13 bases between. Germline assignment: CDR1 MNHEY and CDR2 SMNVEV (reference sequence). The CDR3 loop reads CASSRRAISNTGELFF. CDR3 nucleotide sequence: TGTGCCAGCAGTCGGAGGGCCATATCGAACACCGGGGAGCTGTTTTTT.

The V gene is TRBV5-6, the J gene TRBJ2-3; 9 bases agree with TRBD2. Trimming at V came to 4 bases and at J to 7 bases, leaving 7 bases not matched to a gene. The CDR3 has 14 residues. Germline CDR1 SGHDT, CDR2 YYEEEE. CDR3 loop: CASSRGLASNTQYF. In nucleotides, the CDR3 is TGTGCCAGCAGCCGGGGACTAGCTTCAAATACGCAGTATTTT.

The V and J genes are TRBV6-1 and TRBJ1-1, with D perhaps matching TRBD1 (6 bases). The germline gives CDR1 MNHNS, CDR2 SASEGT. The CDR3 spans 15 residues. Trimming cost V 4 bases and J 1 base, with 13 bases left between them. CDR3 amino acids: CASSGITGKNTEAFF. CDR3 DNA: TGTGCCAGCAGTGGCATAACAGGGAAGAACACTGAAGCTTTCTTT.

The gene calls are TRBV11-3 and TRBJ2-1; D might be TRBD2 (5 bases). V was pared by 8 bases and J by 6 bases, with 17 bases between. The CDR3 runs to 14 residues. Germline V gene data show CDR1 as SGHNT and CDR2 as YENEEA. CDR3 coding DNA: TGTGCCAGCTCTAGCTGGGCCTTACCCAATGAGCAGTTCTTC. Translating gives CASSSWALPNEQFF.

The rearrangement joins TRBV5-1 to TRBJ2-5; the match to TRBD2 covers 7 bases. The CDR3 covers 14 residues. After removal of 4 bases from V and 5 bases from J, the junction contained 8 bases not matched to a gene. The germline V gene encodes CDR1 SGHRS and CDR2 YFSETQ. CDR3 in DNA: TGCGCCAGCAGCCTAGGGACCGGGGGGGAGACCCAGTACTTC. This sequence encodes CASSLGTGGETQYF.

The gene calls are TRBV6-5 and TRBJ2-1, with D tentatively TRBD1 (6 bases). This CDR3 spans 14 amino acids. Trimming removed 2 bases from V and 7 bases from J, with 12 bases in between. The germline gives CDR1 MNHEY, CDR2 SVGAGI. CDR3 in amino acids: CASSYLSGQNEQFF. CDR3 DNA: TGTGCCAGCAGTTACCTCAGCGGACAGAATGAGCAGTTCTTC.

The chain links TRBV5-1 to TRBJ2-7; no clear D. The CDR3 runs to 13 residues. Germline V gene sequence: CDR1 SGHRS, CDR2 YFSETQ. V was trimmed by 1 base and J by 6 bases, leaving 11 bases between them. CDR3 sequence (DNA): TGCGCCAGCAGCTTGTTACCCCAGCGCGAGCAGTACGTC. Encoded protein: CASSLLPQREQYV.

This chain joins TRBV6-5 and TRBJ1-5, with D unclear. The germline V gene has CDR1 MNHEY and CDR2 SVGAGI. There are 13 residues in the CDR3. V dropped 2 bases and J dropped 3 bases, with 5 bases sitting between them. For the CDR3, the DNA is TGTGCCAGCAGTTACAACAACAATCAGCCCCAGCATTTT. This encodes CASSYNNNQPQHF.

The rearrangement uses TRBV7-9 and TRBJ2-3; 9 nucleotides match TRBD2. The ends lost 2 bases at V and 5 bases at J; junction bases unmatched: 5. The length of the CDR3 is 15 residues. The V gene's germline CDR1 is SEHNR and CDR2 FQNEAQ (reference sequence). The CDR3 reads CASSLLAGVKDTQYF. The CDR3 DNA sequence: TGTGCCAGCAGCTTATTAGCGGGAGTCAAAGATACGCAGTATTTT.

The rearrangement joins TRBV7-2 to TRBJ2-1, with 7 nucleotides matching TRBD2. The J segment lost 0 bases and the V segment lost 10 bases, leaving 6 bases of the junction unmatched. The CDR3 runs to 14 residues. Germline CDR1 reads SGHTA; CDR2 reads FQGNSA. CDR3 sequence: CATREDLSYNEQFF. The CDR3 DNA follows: TGTGCCACCCGGGAGGACCTCTCCTACAATGAGCAGTTCTTC.

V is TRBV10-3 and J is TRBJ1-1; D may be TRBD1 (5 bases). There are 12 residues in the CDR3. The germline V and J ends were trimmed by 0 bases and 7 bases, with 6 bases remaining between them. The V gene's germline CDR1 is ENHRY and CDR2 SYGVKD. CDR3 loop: CAISESGGEAFF. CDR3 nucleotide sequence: TGTGCCATCAGTGAGTCGGGGGGTGAAGCTTTCTTT.

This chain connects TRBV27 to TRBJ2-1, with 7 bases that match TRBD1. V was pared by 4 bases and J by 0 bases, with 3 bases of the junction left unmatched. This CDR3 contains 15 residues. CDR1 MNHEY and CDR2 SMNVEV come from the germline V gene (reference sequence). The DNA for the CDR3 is TGTGCCAGCAGTTGGACAGGTAACTCCTACAATGAGCAGTTCTTC. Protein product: CASSWTGNSYNEQFF.

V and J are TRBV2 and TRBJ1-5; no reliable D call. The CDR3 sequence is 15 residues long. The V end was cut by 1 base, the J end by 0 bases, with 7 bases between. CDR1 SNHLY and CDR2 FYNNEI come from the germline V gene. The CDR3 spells CASSEESYSNQPQHF. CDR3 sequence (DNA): TGTGCCAGCAGTGAAGAGAGTTATAGCAATCAGCCCCAGCATTTT.

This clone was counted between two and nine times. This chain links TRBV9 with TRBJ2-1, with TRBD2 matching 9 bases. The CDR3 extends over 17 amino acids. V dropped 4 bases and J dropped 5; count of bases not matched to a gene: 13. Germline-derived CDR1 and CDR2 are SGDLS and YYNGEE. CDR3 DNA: TGTGCCAGCAGCCCACGGCGGGCGGGAGGGCCAAACAATGAGCAGTTCTTC. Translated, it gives CASSPRRAGGPNNEQFF.

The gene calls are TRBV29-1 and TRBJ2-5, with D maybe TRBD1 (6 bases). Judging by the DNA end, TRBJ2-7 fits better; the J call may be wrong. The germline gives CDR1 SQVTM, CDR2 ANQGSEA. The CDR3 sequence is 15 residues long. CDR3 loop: CSVESPGVITYEQYF. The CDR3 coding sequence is TGCAGCGTTGAGTCCCCAGGGGTAATAACCTACGAGCAGTACTTC.

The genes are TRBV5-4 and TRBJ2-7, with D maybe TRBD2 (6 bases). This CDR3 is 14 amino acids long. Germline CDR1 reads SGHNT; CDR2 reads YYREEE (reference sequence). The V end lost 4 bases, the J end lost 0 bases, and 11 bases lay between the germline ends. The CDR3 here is CASSPTAGSYEQYF. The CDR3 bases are TGTGCCAGCAGCCCCACAGCGGGCTCCTACGAGCAGTACTTC.

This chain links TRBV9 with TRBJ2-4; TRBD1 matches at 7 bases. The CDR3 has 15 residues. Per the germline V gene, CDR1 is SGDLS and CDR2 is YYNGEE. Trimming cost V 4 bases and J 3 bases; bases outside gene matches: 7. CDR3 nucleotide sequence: TGTGCCAGCAGCACGACAGGGACCCTCAAAAACATTCAGTACTTC. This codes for CASSTTGTLKNIQYF.

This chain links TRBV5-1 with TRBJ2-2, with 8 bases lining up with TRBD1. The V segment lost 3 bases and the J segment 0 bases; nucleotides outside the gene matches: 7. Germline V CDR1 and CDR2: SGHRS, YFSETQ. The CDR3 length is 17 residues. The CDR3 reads CASSSSTGATNTGELFF. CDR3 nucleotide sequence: TGCGCCAGCAGCTCCTCGACAGGGGCTACGAACACCGGGGAGCTGTTTTTT.

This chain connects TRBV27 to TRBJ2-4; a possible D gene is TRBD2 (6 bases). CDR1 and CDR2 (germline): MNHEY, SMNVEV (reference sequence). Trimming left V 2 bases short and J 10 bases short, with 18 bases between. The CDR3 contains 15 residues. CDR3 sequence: CASSLGEEAATIQYF. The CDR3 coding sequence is TGTGCCAGCAGTTTAGGGGAGGAGGCTGCAACGATTCAGTACTTC.

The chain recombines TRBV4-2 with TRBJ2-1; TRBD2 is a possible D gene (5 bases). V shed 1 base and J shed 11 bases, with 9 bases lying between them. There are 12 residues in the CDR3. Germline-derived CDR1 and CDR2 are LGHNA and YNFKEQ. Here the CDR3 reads CASSQAREKQFF. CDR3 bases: TGTGCCAGCAGCCAAGCGAGGGAGAAGCAGTTCTTC.

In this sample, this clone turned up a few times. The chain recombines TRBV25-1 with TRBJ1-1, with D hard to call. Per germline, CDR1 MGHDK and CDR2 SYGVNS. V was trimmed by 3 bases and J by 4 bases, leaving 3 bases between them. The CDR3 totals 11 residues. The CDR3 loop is CASSDITEAFF. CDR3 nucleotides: TGTGCCAGCAGTGACATCACTGAAGCTTTCTTT. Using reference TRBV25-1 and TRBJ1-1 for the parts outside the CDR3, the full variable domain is EADIYQTPRYLVIGTGKKITLECSQTMGHDKMYWYQQDPGMELHLIHYSYGVNSTEKGDLSSESTVSRIRTEHFPLTLESARPSHTSQYLCASSDITEAFFGQGTRLTVV.

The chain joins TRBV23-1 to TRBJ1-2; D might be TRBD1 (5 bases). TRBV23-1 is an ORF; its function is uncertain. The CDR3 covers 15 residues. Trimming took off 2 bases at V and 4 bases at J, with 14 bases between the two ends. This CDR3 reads CASSQPPGVCYGYTF. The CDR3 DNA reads TGCGCCAGCAGTCAACCCCCGGGGGTCTGCTATGGCTACACCTTC.

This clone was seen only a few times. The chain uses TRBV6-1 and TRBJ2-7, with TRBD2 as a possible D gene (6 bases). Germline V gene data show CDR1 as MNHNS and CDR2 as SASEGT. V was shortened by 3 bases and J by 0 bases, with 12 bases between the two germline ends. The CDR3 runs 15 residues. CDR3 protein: CASSDVSGSSYEQYF. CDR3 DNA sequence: TGTGCCAGCAGTGATGTTAGCGGTTCCTCCTACGAGCAGTACTTC.

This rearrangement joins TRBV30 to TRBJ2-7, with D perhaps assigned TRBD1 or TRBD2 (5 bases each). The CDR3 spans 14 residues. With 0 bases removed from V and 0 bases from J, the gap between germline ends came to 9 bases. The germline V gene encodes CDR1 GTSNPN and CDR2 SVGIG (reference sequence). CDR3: CAWSVGGGSYEQYV. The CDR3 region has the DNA TGTGCCTGGAGTGTGGGTGGGGGCTCCTACGAGCAGTACGTC.

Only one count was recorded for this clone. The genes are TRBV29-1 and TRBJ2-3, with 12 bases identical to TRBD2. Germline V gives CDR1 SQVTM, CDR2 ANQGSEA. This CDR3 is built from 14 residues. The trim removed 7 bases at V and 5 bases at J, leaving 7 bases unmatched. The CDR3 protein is CSAASGRALDTQYF. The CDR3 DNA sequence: TGCAGCGCCGCTAGCGGGAGGGCCTTAGATACGCAGTATTTT.

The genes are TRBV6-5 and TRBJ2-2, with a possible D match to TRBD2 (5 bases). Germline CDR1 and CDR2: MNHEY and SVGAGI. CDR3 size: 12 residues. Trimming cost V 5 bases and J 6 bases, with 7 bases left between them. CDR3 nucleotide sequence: TGTGCCAGCAGTCGAGGGTCCGGGGAGCTGTTTTTT. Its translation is CASSRGSGELFF.